Sequencing of this TCR beta chain was carried out in a study of blood T cell repertoires in COVID-19. At the level of the study: Sites in the United States, Italy and Spain provided acute and convalescent COVID-19 samples. T cells, B-cell-depleted T cells, or PBMCs supplied cDNA or gDNA.

Some clones are missing from TCRdb's copy, which holds only in-frame ones; the method was immunoSEQ multiplex PCR. The sample contains approximately 290,000 clones, approximately 83% of which appear only once. Of note for this clone: This CDR3 is also generated by other DNA sequences in the sample.

Participant ages covered about 18 to 100 years across around 22 US areas. V was pared by 4 bases and J by 3 bases, with 5 bases between. Germline CDR1 reads KGHDR; CDR2 reads SFDVKD. CDR3 length: 12 amino acids. This rearrangement joins TRBV24-1 to TRBJ1-1; no definite D call. The material sequenced was PBMCs or T cells enriched from blood (not recorded which). The sequence was collected from a young woman who had recovered from COVID-19. CDR3 residues: CATSDSDTEAFF. In DNA, the CDR3 is TGTGCCACCAGTGACTCGGACACTGAAGCTTTCTTT.